What follows are 14 T cell receptor beta chains derived from one specimen sequenced in a study of molecular identifiers for immune sequencing clone quantification. One entry per CDR3 protein results from TCRdb running MiXCR on the PCR reads. This sample carries about 86,000 distinct CDR3 sequences, about 23% of them seen once, and the ten largest clones take about 0.73%. The material sequenced was naive CD8+ T cells from blood, with Jurkat cell RNA spiked in. The subset: FACS-sorted CD8+CD4-CCR7+CD45RA+ naive T cells. The receptors here all came from a human donor in good health. Some libraries in this study had Jurkat cell RNA spiked in.

This clonotype was counted between two and nine times. V gene TRBV27 combines with J gene TRBJ2-7, with TRBD1 identical over 7 bases. The trim removed 5 bases at V and 4 bases at J, leaving 5 bases unmatched. This CDR3 has 13 residues. Germline CDR1 and CDR2: MNHEY and SMNVEV (reference sequence). The CDR3 spells CASSPQGFYEQYF. DNA for the CDR3: TGTGCCAGCAGTCCACAGGGGTTTTACGAGCAGTACTTC.

Many counts were recorded for this clonotype. V usage is TRBV7-2 and J usage is TRBJ2-3; possible D gene TRBD2, 7 bases. Trimming took 1 base from V and 4 from J, leaving 12 bases between them. This CDR3 contains 15 residues. The germline gives CDR1 SGHTA, CDR2 FQGNSA. CDR3 sequence (DNA): TGTGCCAGCAGCTTAGTGGGAGGGGGGGCAGATACGCAGTATTTT. It codes for CASSLVGGGADTQYF.

The table lists this clonotype with many counts. The chain joins TRBV9 to TRBJ2-7; D remains unclear. Trimming took off 4 bases at V and 5 bases at J, with 13 bases between the two ends. This CDR3 has 13 residues. The V gene's germline CDR1 is SGDLS and CDR2 YYNGEE. In DNA form, the CDR3 reads TGTGCCAGCAGCCCCGGCGACCTCCACGAGCAGTACTTC. Translation: CASSPGDLHEQYF.

This clonotype was detected once. At one end, the junction sequence differs from germline, possibly due to a read error. The chain uses TRBV27 and TRBJ2-7, with D perhaps TRBD2 (5 bases). CDR3 size: 14 residues. CDR1 is MNHEY, CDR2 SMNVEV, per germline (reference sequence). The CDR3 DNA reads TGTGCCAGCAGTTTATCGCCCGGGAAGTACGAGCCGTACTTC. It specifies CASSLSPGKYEPYF.

In this sample, this clonotype turned up many times. The genes are TRBV6-5 and TRBJ2-7, with 15 bases that match TRBD2. There are 15 residues in the CDR3. Germline CDR1 MNHEY, CDR2 SVGAGI. The V segment lost 5 bases and the J segment 7 bases; nucleotides outside the gene matches: 6. CDR3 sequence: CASSRTSGRAWEQYF. The CDR3 bases are TGTGCCAGCAGTCGGACTAGCGGGAGGGCGTGGGAGCAGTACTTC.

This clonotype was recorded at least ten times. The V gene is TRBV7-2, the J gene TRBJ1-5; 9 positions match TRBD1. CDR3 length: 16 amino acids. Germline lookup yields CDR1 SGHTA and CDR2 FQGNSA. Trimming took 1 base from V and 5 from J; bases not matched to a gene: 6. The CDR3 spells CASSLVRTGADQPQHF. As DNA, the CDR3 is TGTGCCAGCAGCTTAGTCCGGACAGGGGCAGATCAGCCCCAGCATTTT.

In regard to this clonotype: This could be a read error, since a much larger clone is one nucleotide away. The chain carries TRBV7-2 and TRBJ2-7; D is uncertain. The germline V gene encodes CDR1 SGHTA and CDR2 FQGNSA. This CDR3 contains 13 residues. The CDR3 region has the DNA TGTGCCAGCAGCTTACTGCAGACCTACGCGCAGTACTTC. Translating gives CASSLLQTYAQYF.

A few counts support this clonotype. The J gene is TRBJ1-2, the V gene TRBV11-2, with TRBD1 as a possible D gene (5 bases). The CDR3 is made up of 13 amino acids. Trimming left V 5 bases short and J 3 bases short, with 10 bases between. Looked up from germline, CDR1 is SGHAT and CDR2 is FQNNGV. CDR3 DNA: TGTGCCAGCAGCCCGACAGACTACTATGGCTACACCTTC. Translation: CASSPTDYYGYTF.

To note about this clonotype: A much larger clone differs by one base, so this may be a read error. The rearrangement links TRBV10-3 to TRBJ2-3, with 8 bases lining up with TRBD2. In germline, CDR1 is ENHRY, CDR2 SYGVKD. The CDR3 has 15 amino acids. The CDR3 protein is CAISYSGEGTDMQYF. For the CDR3, the DNA is TGTGCCATCAGTTATAGCGGGGAAGGCACAGATATGCAGTATTTT.

Worth noting for this clonotype: Just one base apart from a much larger clone, this may be a read error. This chain uses TRBV20-1 with TRBJ1-5, with no clear D. The CDR3 is 13 residues long. Looked up from germline, CDR1 is DFQATT and CDR2 is SNEGSKA (reference sequence). The DNA for the CDR3 is TGCAGTGCTAGAGAATTGGGGAATCGGCCCCAGCATTTT. Protein product: CSARELGNRPQHF.

This clonotype was recorded many times. This chain uses TRBV5-1 with TRBJ1-1, with unresolved D. This CDR3 spans 13 amino acids. V was trimmed by 1 base and J by 3 bases, leaving 7 bases between them. Per germline, CDR1 SGHRS and CDR2 YFSETQ. The CDR3 DNA reads TGCGCCAGCAGCTTGAGGGTGGACACTGAAGCTTTCTTT. Its protein is CASSLRVDTEAFF.

This clonotype appeared a few times. One end of the junction is discordant with germline, which a read error may explain. The chain links TRBV12-3 or TRBV12-4 to TRBJ2-3, with D perhaps matching TRBD1 or TRBD2 (7 bases each). This CDR3 contains 12 residues. CDR3 in amino acids: CATRGGTDTRYF. The CDR3 DNA is TGTGCCACCAGGGGGGGCACAGATACGCGGTATTTT.

On this clonotype itself: This may be a read error: a much more frequent sequence differs by one nucleotide. The chain carries TRBV6-5 and TRBJ2-5, with TRBD2 identical over 7 bases. The CDR3 length is 15 residues. Looked up from germline, CDR1 is MNHEY and CDR2 is SVGAGI. Written as DNA, the CDR3 is TGTGCCAGCAGTTATGGCGGGGGTCCCCAAGAGACCAAGTACTTC. The encoded protein is CASSYGGGPQETKYF.

This clonotype was observed many times. This chain uses TRBV5-1 with TRBJ1-1; no reliable D call. Trimming stripped 4 bases from V and 1 base from J, with 11 bases between. The germline V gene encodes CDR1 SGHRS and CDR2 YFSETQ. The CDR3 runs 14 residues. CDR3 sequence (DNA): TGCGCCAGCAGCCGCCGAGGCCAGAACACTGAAGCTTTCTTT. Translated, it gives CASSRRGQNTEAFF.